These 18 T cell receptor beta chains originate from one sample sequenced in a study of PD-1 blockade in classical Hodgkin lymphoma. Every patient experienced relapse after autologous stem cell transplantation, and brentuximab vedotin exposure varied. Generated by immunoSEQ multiplex PCR, the TCRdb table keeps only in-frame clones and is missing some. The sample contains nearly 55,000 clones, approximately 84% of which appear only once. The specimen comprised peripheral blood mononuclear cells (PBMCs), sampled at baseline. Every receptor here comes from a human donor with classical Hodgkin lymphoma.

This clone came up once. This CDR3 is CASSIGFSTNEKLFF. CDR3 bases: TGTGCCAGTAGTATCGGGTTTTCAACTAATGAAAAACTGTTTTTT. V is TRBV19 and J is TRBJ1-4; D remains ambiguous. Trimming shortened V by 3 bases and J by 0 bases, and 8 bases separated the two germline ends. Germline lookup yields CDR1 LNHDA and CDR2 SQIVND (reference sequence). The length of the CDR3 is 15 residues.

The chain recombines TRBV5-1 with TRBJ2-7, with 7 bases aligning to TRBD1. This CDR3 is built from 15 residues. Germline trimming cut 0 bases from V and 6 bases from J; bases unmatched to any gene: 9. Germline V gives CDR1 SGHRS, CDR2 YFSETQ. In nucleotides, the CDR3 is TGCGCCAGCAGCTTGGATATTCCGACAGGGACCGAGCAGTACTTC. It translates to CASSLDIPTGTEQYF.

The chain couples TRBV10-1 to TRBJ1-1, with D possibly TRBD1 on 5 matching bases. V gave up 6 bases and J gave up 2 bases, with 16 bases separating them. The CDR3 extends over 15 amino acids. The germline CDR1 and CDR2 sequences are WNHNN and SYGVQD (reference sequence). The CDR3 DNA is TGCGCCAGCAGCCAAGACAGCTACCAAAACACTGAAGCTTTCTTT. It specifies CASSQDSYQNTEAFF.

The chain links TRBV7-8 to TRBJ1-1; D might be TRBD1 (5 bases). This CDR3 is built from 12 residues. Trimming cost V 5 bases and J 5 bases, with 9 bases left between them. The V gene's germline CDR1 is SGHVS and CDR2 FQNEAQ. This CDR3 is CASSPGGTEAFF. CDR3 in DNA: TGTGCCAGCAGCCCCGGGGGAACTGAAGCTTTCTTT.

The rearrangement uses TRBV11-2 and TRBJ1-5, with 8 bases matching TRBD1. Germline assignment: CDR1 SGHAT and CDR2 FQNNGV. Trimming cost V 5 bases and J 9 bases; bases outside gene matches: 9. The CDR3 has 14 residues. CDR3 DNA: TGTGCCAGCAGCACCGGGGACAGGCAAGGGCCCCAGCATTTT. Its protein product is CASSTGDRQGPQHF. The complete variable domain, with remaining parts taken from reference TRBV11-2 and TRBJ1-5, reads EAGVAQSPRYKIIEKRQSVAFWCNPISGHATLYWYQQILGQGPKLLIQFQNNGVVDDSQLPKDRFSAERLKGVDSTLKIQPAKLEDSAVYLCASSTGDRQGPQHFGDGTRLSIL.

V and J are TRBV6-5 and TRBJ1-6; the D is unclear. The V end lost 4 bases, the J end lost 5 bases, and 12 bases lay between the germline ends. The CDR3 spans 15 residues. Germline V gene lookup returns CDR1 MNHEY and CDR2 SVGAGI. CDR3 coding DNA: TGTGCCAGCAGTTGGGAGGGAGTCCATAATTCACCCCTCCACTTT. Protein product: CASSWEGVHNSPLHF.

This rearrangement joins TRBV11-3 to TRBJ2-5, with 8 nucleotides matching TRBD2. The CDR3 has 14 amino acids. Germline values: CDR1 SGHNT, CDR2 YENEEA. J was trimmed by 2 bases and V by 3 bases; bases with no gene match: 2. The CDR3 DNA reads as TGTGCCAGCAGCTTTACTAGCGGACAAGAGACCCAGTACTTC. Translating it yields CASSFTSGQETQYF. The full variable domain, with the rest looked up from reference TRBV11-3 and TRBJ2-5, is EAGVVQSPRYKIIEKKQPVAFWCNPISGHNTLYWYLQNLGQGPELLIRYENEEAVDDSQLPKDRFSAERLKGVDSTLKIQPAELGDSAVYLCASSFTSGQETQYFGPGTRLLVL.

This rearrangement joins TRBV14 to TRBJ2-4; the D gene is possibly TRBD2 (5 bases). Germline CDR1 and CDR2: SGHDN and FVKESK. Trimming removed 5 bases from V and 7 bases from J, with 9 bases in between. The CDR3 contains 12 residues. CDR3 in DNA: TGTGCCAGCAGCAGACCGGGGAACATTCAGTACTTC. Translated: CASSRPGNIQYF.

The genes are TRBV30 and TRBJ2-1; maybe TRBD2 (6 bases). CDR3 length: 11 residues. CDR1 is GTSNPN, CDR2 SVGIG, per germline (reference sequence). Trimming took 0 bases from V and 12 from J, leaving 9 bases between them. The chain's CDR3 is CAWSVEGGQFF. CDR3 DNA sequence: TGTGCCTGGAGTGTTGAGGGAGGGCAGTTCTTC.

The V call is TRBV7-6, the J call TRBJ1-1; D gene uncertain. V lost 6 bases and J 3 bases, leaving 11 bases between the germline ends. CDR1 is SGHVS and CDR2 is FNYEAQ in the germline V gene. This CDR3 region has 13 residues. The CDR3 DNA reads TGTGCCAGCAGTCCAACGGAATACACTGAAGCTTTCTTT. Translating gives CASSPTEYTEAFF.

V is TRBV28 and J is TRBJ2-5, with D possibly called TRBD1 or TRBD2 (5 bases each). The V and J ends lost 4 bases and 5 bases respectively, with 14 bases between them. This CDR3 is built from 14 residues. The V gene's germline CDR1 is MDHEN and CDR2 SYDVKM. This CDR3 is CASSSRGRPETQYF. The CDR3 nucleotides read TGTGCCAGCAGTTCCCGGGGCCGACCGGAGACCCAGTACTTC.

The chain has TRBV5-1 and TRBJ2-3, with 11 positions matching TRBD2. Per the germline V gene, CDR1 is SGHRS and CDR2 is YFSETQ. With 1 base clipped from V and 5 bases from J, the junction kept 6 bases outside the gene matches. CDR3 length: 16 residues. The CDR3 DNA reads TGCGCCAGCAGCTTGTTTCTAGCGGGAGGACGAGATACGCAGTATTTT. Encoded protein: CASSLFLAGGRDTQYF. Together with reference TRBV5-1 and TRBJ2-3, the CDR3 gives the full variable domain: KAGVTQTPRYLIKTRGQQVTLSCSPISGHRSVSWYQQTPGQGLQFLFEYFSETQRNKGNFPGRFSGRQFSNSRSEMNVSTLELGDSALYLCASSLFLAGGRDTQYFGPGTRLTVL.

The V gene is TRBV5-1, the J gene TRBJ1-1; D is possibly TRBD1 (6 bases). This CDR3 has 15 residues. V shed 2 bases and J shed 1 base, with 12 bases lying between them. The germline V gene encodes CDR1 SGHRS and CDR2 YFSETQ. The DNA for the CDR3 is TGCGCCAGCAGCTTAATGGGCAGGGGGAACACTGAAGCTTTCTTT. This encodes CASSLMGRGNTEAFF.

The genes are TRBV5-1 and TRBJ2-1, with D perhaps being TRBD1 or TRBD2 (5 bases each). The V end lost 1 base, the J end lost 0 bases, and 8 bases lay between the germline ends. Germline V lookup: CDR1 SGHRS, CDR2 YFSETQ. The CDR3 extends over 15 amino acids. The CDR3 DNA sequence: TGCGCCAGCAGCTTGTCAGGGAGCTCCTACAATGAGCAGTTCTTC. It specifies CASSLSGSSYNEQFF.

This chain links TRBV2 with TRBJ2-7; D not certain. In germline, CDR1 is SNHLY, CDR2 FYNNEI. The CDR3 is 12 amino acids. The germline V and J ends were trimmed by 2 bases and 3 bases, with 5 bases remaining between them. The CDR3 DNA reads as TGTGCCAGCAGTGAACTGGGCTACGAGCAGTACGTC. This codes for CASSELGYEQYV.

This clone is medium-sized in the sample. The chain joins TRBV4-1 to TRBJ2-1, with 8 bases matching TRBD2. The CDR3 totals 13 residues. Germline lookup yields CDR1 MGHRA and CDR2 YSYEKL. V shed 3 bases and J 9 bases; nucleotides not matched to a gene: 4. CDR3 nucleotides: TGCGCCAGCAGCCAGGCGGGGACTAGTGAGCAGTTCTTC. Amino acids: CASSQAGTSEQFF.

The chain combines TRBV9 with TRBJ1-3, with D unclear. This CDR3 is 14 amino acids long. The V gene lost 4 bases and the J gene lost 0 bases, with 8 bases spanning the gap. Germline CDR1 is SGDLS and CDR2 is YYNGEE. The CDR3 sequence: CASSPLGSGNTIYF. CDR3 sequence (DNA): TGTGCCAGCAGCCCCCTAGGCTCTGGAAACACCATATATTTT.

The rearrangement links TRBV4-1 to TRBJ1-5; 7 bases align to TRBD1. CDR1 MGHRA and CDR2 YSYEKL come from the germline V gene. This CDR3 has 18 residues. V dropped 4 bases and J dropped 4; count of bases not matched to a gene: 16. The CDR3 here is CASSLEGALTRQNQPQHF. The CDR3 coding sequence is TGCGCCAGCAGCCTCGAGGGGGCGCTTACACGGCAGAATCAGCCCCAGCATTTT.